This note documents a single TCR beta chain sequence. What it binds is not known. The data originate from a study of CXCR3-negative and CXCR3-positive naive CD8 T cells. Findings and caveats of the study: Diversity was high in both naive subsets and much lower in memory cells. Memory, not naive, CXCR3-negative and CXCR3-positive cells differed in TRBV-TRBJ usage. Researchers report that CXCR3-positive naive cells carry more hydrophobic TRB CDR3s than CXCR3-negative naive cells. The study found CXCR3 expression partially decreased after cryopreservation and ran most assays on fresh PBMCs.

All TRB cDNA libraries came from 5' RACE performed with UMI labels. TCRdb processed the 5' RACE reads again and assigns one entry to each CDR3 protein, with no DNA. The listing contains over 45,000 distinct CDR3 sequences. Germline-derived CDR1 and CDR2 are SGHVS and FQNEAQ. CDR3 size: 15 residues. The clonotype was recovered from a human donor in good health. Some clones in this sample may be carry-over from other donors' samples. Material: naive CXCR3- CD8+ T cells from blood. Subset: CD45RO-CCR7+CD27+CD95- naive CD8+ T cells lacking CXCR3 (TNR3-). The chain links TRBV7-8 to TRBJ1-2; the TRBD1 assignment by TCRdb is unverifiable without DNA. The CDR3 loop reads CASSSRTGVNYGYTF. The entire variable domain, with the rest obtained from reference TRBV7-8 and TRBJ1-2, is as follows: GAGVSQSPRYKVAKRGQDVALRCDPISGHVSLFWYQQALGQGPEFLTYFQNEAQLDKSGLPSDRFFAERPEGSVSTLKIQRTQQEDSAVYLCASSSRTGVNYGYTFGSGTRLTVV.